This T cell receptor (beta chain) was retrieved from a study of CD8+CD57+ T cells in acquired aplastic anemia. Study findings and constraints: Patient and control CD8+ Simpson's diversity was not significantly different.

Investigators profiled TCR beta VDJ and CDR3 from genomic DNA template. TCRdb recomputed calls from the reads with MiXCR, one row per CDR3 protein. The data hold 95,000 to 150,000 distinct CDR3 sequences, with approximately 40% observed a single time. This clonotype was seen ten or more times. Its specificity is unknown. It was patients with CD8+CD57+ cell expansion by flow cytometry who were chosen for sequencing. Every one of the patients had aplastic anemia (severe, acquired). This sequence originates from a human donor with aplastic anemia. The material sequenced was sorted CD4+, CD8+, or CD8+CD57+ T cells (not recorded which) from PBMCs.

The CDR3 spells CSAPDRGGYGYTF. The CDR3 bases are TGCAGTGCCCCGGACAGGGGTGGCTATGGCTACACCTTC. The chain joins TRBV20-1 to TRBJ1-2, with 9 bases that match TRBD1. The V segment lost 6 bases and the J segment 4 bases; nucleotides outside the gene matches: 6. Per the germline V gene, CDR1 is DFQATT and CDR2 is SNEGSKA (reference sequence). The CDR3 extends over 13 amino acids.